Each of the 5 T cell receptor beta chains below was sequenced from the same sample in a study of blood T cell repertoires in COVID-19. The data were produced by immunoSEQ multiplex PCR, yet TCRdb's version contains in-frame clones alone and is incomplete. Found here are roughly 190,000 clones, around 87% of them singletons; the top ten hold 3% to 4.5%. Sequencing input: peripheral blood. The receptors stem from a man aged 18 to 29 with active or convalescent COVID-19.

The rearrangement joins TRBV19 to TRBJ1-3; D remains ambiguous. The CDR3 extends over 14 amino acids. Germline V gene data show CDR1 as LNHDA and CDR2 as SQIVND (reference sequence). Trimming pared 7 bases from V and 0 bases from J, leaving 10 bases between. CDR3 DNA: TGTGCCAGTACCTGGAGAAACTCTGGAAACACCATATATTTT. Translating it yields CASTWRNSGNTIYF.

V is TRBV7-2 and J is TRBJ2-3; the match to TRBD1 covers 9 bases. There are 15 residues in the CDR3. CDR1 is SGHTA and CDR2 is FQGNSA in the germline V gene. V dropped 5 bases and J dropped 3; count of bases not matched to a gene: 6. CDR3 nucleotides: TGTGCCAGCAGCGTGGGGGACAGGGCTACAGATACGCAGTATTTT. Protein sequence: CASSVGDRATDTQYF.

The chain carries TRBV19 and TRBJ1-2; 8 bases map to TRBD1. The V segment lost 8 bases and the J segment 6 bases; nucleotides outside the gene matches: 5. The germline gives CDR1 LNHDA, CDR2 SQIVND (reference sequence). The CDR3 is 12 residues long. Here the CDR3 DNA reads TGTGCCAGTGATGGACAGGGTGATGGCTACACCTTC. This sequence encodes CASDGQGDGYTF.

This clone was counted only a few times. The chain employs TRBV10-2 and TRBJ1-1, with TRBD1 matching 8 bases. The junction had 6 bases not matched to a gene; V was cut back by 5 bases and J by 1 base. The CDR3 has 15 amino acids. Germline CDR1 reads WSHSY; CDR2 reads SAAADI. CDR3 in DNA: TGCGCCAGCAGTCGGGACAGGATGGGGAACACTGAAGCTTTCTTT. Its translation is CASSRDRMGNTEAFF.

This sequence joins TRBV6-5 and TRBJ1-2; D is undetermined. V lost 6 bases to trimming and J lost 2 bases, with 7 bases between them. The CDR3 extends over 12 amino acids. Germline assignment: CDR1 MNHEY and CDR2 SVGAGI. CDR3 DNA sequence: TGTGCCAGCAGCCGACAAAACTATGGCTACACCTTC. This sequence encodes CASSRQNYGYTF.